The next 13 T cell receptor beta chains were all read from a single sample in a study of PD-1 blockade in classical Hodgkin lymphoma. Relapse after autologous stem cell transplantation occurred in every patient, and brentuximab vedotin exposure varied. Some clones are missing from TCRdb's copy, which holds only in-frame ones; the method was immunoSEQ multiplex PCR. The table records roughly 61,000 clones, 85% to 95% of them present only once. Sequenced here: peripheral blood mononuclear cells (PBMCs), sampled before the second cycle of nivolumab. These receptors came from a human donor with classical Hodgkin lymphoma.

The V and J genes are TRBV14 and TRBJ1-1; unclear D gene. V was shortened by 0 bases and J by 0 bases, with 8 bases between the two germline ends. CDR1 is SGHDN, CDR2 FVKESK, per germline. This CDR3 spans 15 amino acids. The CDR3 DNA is TGTGCCAGCAGCCAAGACCACGGCCTGAACACTGAAGCTTTCTTT. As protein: CASSQDHGLNTEAFF.

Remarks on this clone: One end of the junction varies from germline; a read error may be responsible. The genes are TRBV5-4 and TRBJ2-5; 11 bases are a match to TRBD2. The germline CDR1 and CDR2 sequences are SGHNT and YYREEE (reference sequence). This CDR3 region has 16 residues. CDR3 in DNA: TGTGCCAGCAGCAGGGGACTAGCGGACCTCCAAGAGACCCATTACTTC. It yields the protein CASSRGLADLQETHYF.

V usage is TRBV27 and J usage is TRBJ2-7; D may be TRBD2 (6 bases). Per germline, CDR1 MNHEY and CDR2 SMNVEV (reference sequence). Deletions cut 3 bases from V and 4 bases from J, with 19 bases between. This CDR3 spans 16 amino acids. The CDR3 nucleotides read TGTGCCAGCAGTTTGACTCCGGGACTCCCAGGTTACGAGCAGTACTTC. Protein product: CASSLTPGLPGYEQYF.

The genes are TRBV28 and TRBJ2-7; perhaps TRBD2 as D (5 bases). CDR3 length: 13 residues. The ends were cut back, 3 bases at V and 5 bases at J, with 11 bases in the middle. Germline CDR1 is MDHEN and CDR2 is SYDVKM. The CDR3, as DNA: TGTGCCAGCAGTTTGGCCCTCGGGGACGAGCAGTACTTC. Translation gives CASSLALGDEQYF.

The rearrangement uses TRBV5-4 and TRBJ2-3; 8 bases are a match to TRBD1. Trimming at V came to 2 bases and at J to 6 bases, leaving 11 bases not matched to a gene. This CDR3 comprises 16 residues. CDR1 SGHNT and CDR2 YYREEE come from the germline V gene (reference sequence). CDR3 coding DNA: TGTGCCAGCAGCTTCCCCCGACAGGGGTCAGCGGATACGCAGTATTTT. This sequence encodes CASSFPRQGSADTQYF.

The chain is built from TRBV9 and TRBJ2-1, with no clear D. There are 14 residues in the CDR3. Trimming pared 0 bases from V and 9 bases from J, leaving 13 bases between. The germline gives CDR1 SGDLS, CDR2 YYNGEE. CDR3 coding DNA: TGTGCCAGCAGCGTAGTTTTGGGGTCAGGTGAGCAGTTCTTC. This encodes CASSVVLGSGEQFF.

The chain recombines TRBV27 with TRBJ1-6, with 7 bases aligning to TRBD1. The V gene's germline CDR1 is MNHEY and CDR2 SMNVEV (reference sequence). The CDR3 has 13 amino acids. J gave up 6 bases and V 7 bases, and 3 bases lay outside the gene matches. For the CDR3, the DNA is TGTGCCAGCACCGACAGGGCTAATTCACCCCTCCACTTT. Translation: CASTDRANSPLHF.

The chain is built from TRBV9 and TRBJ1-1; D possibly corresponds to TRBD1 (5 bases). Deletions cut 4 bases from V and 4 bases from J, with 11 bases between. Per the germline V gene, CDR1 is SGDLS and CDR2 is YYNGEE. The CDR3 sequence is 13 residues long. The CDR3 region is CASSPRGSTEAFF. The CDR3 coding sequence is TGTGCCAGCAGCCCCCGGGGGAGCACTGAAGCTTTCTTT.

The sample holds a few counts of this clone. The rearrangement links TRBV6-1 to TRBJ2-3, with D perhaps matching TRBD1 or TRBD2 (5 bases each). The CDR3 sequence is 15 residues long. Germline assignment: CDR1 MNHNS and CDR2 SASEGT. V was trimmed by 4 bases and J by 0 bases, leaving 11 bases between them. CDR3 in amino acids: CASSVRDGSTDTQYF. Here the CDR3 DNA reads TGTGCCAGCAGTGTCCGGGACGGCAGCACAGATACGCAGTATTTT.

CDR3 residues: CASSPVGTREVEQYF. CDR3 DNA: TGTGCCAGCAGCCCGGTCGGGACTCGGGAGGTAGAGCAGTACTTC. This chain joins TRBV5-6 and TRBJ2-7; 7 positions agree with TRBD2. Unmatched junction bases numbered 14, after V lost 4 bases and J lost 7 bases. Germline assignment: CDR1 SGHDT and CDR2 YYEEEE. This CDR3 spans 15 amino acids.

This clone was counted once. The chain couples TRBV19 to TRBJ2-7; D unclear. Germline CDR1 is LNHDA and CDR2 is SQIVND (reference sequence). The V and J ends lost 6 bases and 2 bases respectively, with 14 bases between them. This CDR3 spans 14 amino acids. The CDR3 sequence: CASSETGFPYEQYF. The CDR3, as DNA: TGTGCCAGTAGCGAGACCGGATTCCCCTACGAGCAGTACTTC.

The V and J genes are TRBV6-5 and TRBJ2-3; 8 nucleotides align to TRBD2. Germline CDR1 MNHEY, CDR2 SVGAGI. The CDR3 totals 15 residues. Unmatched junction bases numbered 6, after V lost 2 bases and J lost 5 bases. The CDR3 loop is CASSYGSGGGDTQYF. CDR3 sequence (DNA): TGTGCCAGCAGTTACGGGAGCGGGGGTGGAGATACGCAGTATTTT.

In nucleotides, the CDR3 is TGTGCCAGCAGCCCGGGGACAGGGGGCAGGCACACTGAAGCTTTCTTT. Its protein is CASSPGTGGRHTEAFF. The chain employs TRBV4-2 and TRBJ1-1, with 12 positions matching TRBD1. Trimming at V came to 4 bases and at J to 3 bases, leaving 6 bases not matched to a gene. The CDR3 has 16 amino acids. The germline gives CDR1 LGHNA, CDR2 YNFKEQ.